This TCR beta chain was captured in a study of cytomegalovirus exposure and HLA in healthy donors. Study-wide points: A missense variant in DCLRE1C was later tied to TCR beta V- and J-gene trimming. Cytomegalovirus-associated TCR beta chains were listed, numbering under 200. Presence/absence analyses rested on an assumption that sequencing depth was roughly uniform across donors.

With 0 bases removed from V and 3 bases from J, the gap between germline ends came to 10 bases. The CDR3 loop spans 15 amino acids. The germline V gene has CDR1 SGHRS and CDR2 YFSETQ. Despite likely unrecorded immune exposures, the donors were nominally healthy at the time of sampling. PCR was performed using 60 Vbeta and 13 Jbeta primers. TCRdb's copy holds only in-frame clones and misses some; the assay was immunoSEQ multiplex PCR. Its clone listing holds about 210,000 clones. Note on this clone: Its antigen is currently unknown.

The material sequenced was PBMCs. The V gene is TRBV5-1, the J gene TRBJ1-3; tentative D call: TRBD1 (5 bases). This clonotype was obtained from a woman under 40 in good health and CMV-seropositive. The CDR3 DNA sequence: TGCGCCAGCAGCTTGGCCCAGGGTAATGGAAACACCATATATTTT. Translated, it gives CASSLAQGNGNTIYF.